The T cell receptor beta chain described here comes from a study of early T cells in non-severe SARS-CoV-2 infection (dated by TCRdb to about 2021). With regard to the full study: Because TCR sequencing was done on bulk RNA from unsorted whole blood, the alpha and beta chains could not be paired. Broader findings and caveats from the paper: VDJdb matching was skewed toward anti-spike CD8 responses, so virus-specific expansions were likely underestimated and private and CD4 specificities were missed.

There are many counts of this clonotype. Its antigen is still unknown. The record has no base qualities; no much larger clone is one base away. The germline V and J ends show losses of 4 bases and 2 bases respectively, and no gene match explains 13 bases of the junction. CDR1 and CDR2, looked up from the germline V gene, are SGHAT and FQNNGV. The CDR3 measures 17 amino acids from cysteine to phenylalanine. CDR3 DNA is the only sequence kept; it has 51 bases, read in frame from the first base. The study was a case-control design nested within a healthcare worker cohort in London, UK, with weekly nasopharyngeal swab PCR tests and blood sampling. Healthcare workers were recruited between 23 and 31 March 2020, during the week of the UK lockdown, and were followed weekly for up to about 15 weeks. The library was produced with 5' RACE. The instrument given in TCRdb is NextSeq 500. To correct for sequencing error and PCR bias, the TCR library protocol tagged individual cDNA molecules with unique molecular identifiers. Both TCR alpha and beta chains were sequenced, and tight co-correlation was observed between alpha and beta sequence abundances in each sample. For the original study's pipeline: V gene, J gene and CDR3 annotation of TCR sequences was performed with Decombinator V4. TCRs were defined as expanded if a significant change between any two time points was detected under a Poisson model with p below 0.0001. TCR abundances were normalised to the total number of TCRs sequenced per sample and expressed as counts per million. MAIT TCRs were defined by TRAV1-2 paired with TRAJ12, TRAJ20 or TRAJ33, and iNKT TCRs by TRAV10 paired with TRAJ18. VDJdb, accessed 1 November 2021, was searched for CMV, EBV and SARS-CoV-2 annotated TCRs, excluding TCRs annotated for multiple antigens. The public reads were quality trimmed at Q25 with fastp and then assembled into clones with MiXCR by TCRdb, keeping productive beta chains. Records with the same CDR3 protein are collapsed into one entry carrying the most frequent genes and DNA. TCRdb assigned the V and J calls; the authors' analysis was not used. This sample is represented by thousands of distinct CDR3 sequences; more than 4.5% of them were singletons. Under 10% of the sample goes to the ten largest clones.

The sequenced sample consisted of whole blood. This sequence uses TRBV11-2 and TRBJ2-5; TRBD1 lines up with 7 middle nucleotides. This TCR was sampled from an adult who was a healthcare worker with PCR-confirmed SARS-CoV-2 infection or an uninfected control (not recorded which). The CDR3 region has the sequence CASSSARSGQPQETQYF. The nucleotide sequence reads TGTGCCAGCAGCTCAGCGAGATCGGGACAGCCACAAGAGACCCAGTACTTC.